A selection of T cell receptor beta chains follows, all from one sample in a study of response to subunit inactivated influenza vaccine. TCRdb reprocessed the RT-PCR reads via MiXCR and lists one record per CDR3 protein. Of roughly 500,000 distinct CDR3 sequences in the sample, approximately 20% were seen once. These data also formed part of another study, on T cells expressing NK-cell markers.

The source was CD4+ T cells sorted from PBMCs, collected 11 to 12 days after vaccination. These receptors were obtained from a man aged 45-60 years who received an inactivated influenza vaccine. The CDR3 runs from the conserved cysteine through the conserved F or W. Each record gives: CDR3 protein, CDR3 DNA, clone size, V gene, J gene, D gene. D genes are given only for firm matches. Some rows mark clone size as missing; the rest say once, few, many or name a class of expanded clone.

cdr3_aa: CATSDSRQGWSYNEQFF
cdr3_nt: TGTGCCACCAGTGACTCCAGACAGGGTTGGTCCTACAATGAGCAGTTCTTC
clone_size: few
v_call: TRBV24-1
j_call: TRBJ2-1
d_call: TRBD1

cdr3_aa: CASSTDRGALQETQYF
cdr3_nt: TGTGCCAGCAGTACGGACAGGGGAGCCCTCCAAGAGACCCAGTACTTC
clone_size: few
v_call: TRBV12-3/TRBV12-4
j_call: TRBJ2-5
d_call: TRBD1

cdr3_aa: CASSLASGRVGSTDTQYF
cdr3_nt: TGTGCCAGCAGCTTAGCCAGCGGGAGGGTGGGGTCCACAGATACGCAGTATTTT
clone_size: .
v_call: TRBV7-2
j_call: TRBJ2-3
d_call: TRBD2

cdr3_aa: CASSFRQGFRKETQYF
cdr3_nt: TGTGCCAGCAGTTTCCGGCAGGGCTTCAGAAAAGAGACCCAGTACTTC
clone_size: .
v_call: TRBV28
j_call: TRBJ2-5
d_call: .

cdr3_aa: CASSQDRANEQFF
cdr3_nt: TGTGCCAGCAGCCAGGACAGGGCCAATGAGCAGTTCTTC
clone_size: few
v_call: TRBV4-2
j_call: TRBJ2-1
d_call: TRBD1

cdr3_aa: CASSSARRGGNTIYF
cdr3_nt: TGTGCCAGCAGTTCCGCCCGTAGAGGTGGAAACACCATATATTTT
clone_size: few
v_call: TRBV12-3/TRBV12-4
j_call: TRBJ1-3
d_call: .

cdr3_aa: CSARPSGTAYEQYF
cdr3_nt: TGCAGTGCTAGGCCCTCCGGGACAGCCTACGAGCAGTACTTC
clone_size: few
v_call: TRBV20-1
j_call: TRBJ2-7
d_call: TRBD1

cdr3_aa: CSVLGGGEKLFF
cdr3_nt: TGCAGCGTCTTAGGGGGGGGTGAAAAACTGTTTTTT
clone_size: .
v_call: TRBV29-1
j_call: TRBJ1-4
d_call: .

cdr3_aa: CASSLVSAGDYGYTF
cdr3_nt: TGCGCCAGCAGCTTGGTCTCAGCGGGGGACTATGGCTACACCTTC
clone_size: few
v_call: TRBV5-1
j_call: TRBJ1-2
d_call: .

cdr3_aa: CATSSYRDNSPLHF
cdr3_nt: TGTGCCACCAGCTCCTACAGGGATAATTCACCCCTCCACTTT
clone_size: .
v_call: TRBV15
j_call: TRBJ1-6
d_call: .

cdr3_aa: CASSLALTVYEQYF
cdr3_nt: TGTGCCAGCAGCTTAGCGCTGACGGTCTACGAGCAGTACTTC
clone_size: few
v_call: TRBV7-2
j_call: TRBJ2-7
d_call: .

cdr3_aa: CSAREPGKGTGELFF
cdr3_nt: TGCAGTGCTAGAGAGCCAGGGAAGGGCACCGGGGAGCTGTTTTTT
clone_size: few
v_call: TRBV20-1
j_call: TRBJ2-2
d_call: .

cdr3_aa: CSVRSETQYF
cdr3_nt: TGCAGCGTTCGGTCAGAGACCCAGTACTTC
clone_size: few
v_call: TRBV29-1
j_call: TRBJ2-5
d_call: .

cdr3_aa: CASSSEYTDTQYF
cdr3_nt: TGTGCCAGCAGCTCCGAATACACAGATACGCAGTATTTT
clone_size: .
v_call: TRBV5-6
j_call: TRBJ2-3
d_call: .

cdr3_aa: CAISVSGGEQYF
cdr3_nt: TGTGCCATCAGTGTTTCGGGGGGCGAGCAGTACTTC
clone_size: .
v_call: TRBV10-3
j_call: TRBJ2-7
d_call: TRBD2